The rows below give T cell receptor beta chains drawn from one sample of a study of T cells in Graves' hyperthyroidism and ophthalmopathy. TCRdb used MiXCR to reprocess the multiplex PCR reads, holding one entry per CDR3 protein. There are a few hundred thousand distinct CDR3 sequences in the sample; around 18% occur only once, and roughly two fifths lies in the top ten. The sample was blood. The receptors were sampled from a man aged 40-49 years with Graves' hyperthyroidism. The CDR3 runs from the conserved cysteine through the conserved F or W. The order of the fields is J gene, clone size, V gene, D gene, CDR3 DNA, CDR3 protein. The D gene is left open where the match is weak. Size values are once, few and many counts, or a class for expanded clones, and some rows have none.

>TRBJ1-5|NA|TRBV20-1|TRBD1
TGCAGTGCTAGGGGACAGGGGGGCAATCAGCCCCAGCATTTT
CSARGQGGNQPQHF
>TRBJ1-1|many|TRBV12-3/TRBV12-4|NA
TGTGCCAGCATTTATTCGTATGCAAAGGAAGCTTTCTTT
CASIYSYAKEAFF
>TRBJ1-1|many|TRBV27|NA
TGTGCCAGCAAAAACCCGGGATTGAACACTGAAGCTTTCTTT
CASKNPGLNTEAFF
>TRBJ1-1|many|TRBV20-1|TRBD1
TGCAGTGCTAGAGATCCACAGGGGTCATACACTGAAGCTTTCTTT
CSARDPQGSYTEAFF
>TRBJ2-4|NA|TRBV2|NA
TGTGCCAGCAATTCAGAGAAAAACATTCAGTACTTC
CASNSEKNIQYF
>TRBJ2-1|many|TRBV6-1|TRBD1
TGTGCCAGCAACCCACACGACAGGGGGAATGAGCAGTTCTTC
CASNPHDRGNEQFF
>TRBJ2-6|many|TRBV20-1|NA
TGCAGTGCTAGTAACAGGGTCTACAACGTCCTGACTTTC
CSASNRVYNVLTF
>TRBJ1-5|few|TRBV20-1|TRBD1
TGCAGTGCTAGCTTTGAAACAGGGGGTGTACAGTCGTTCAACAATCAGCCCCAGCATTTT
CSASFETGGVQSFNNQPQHF
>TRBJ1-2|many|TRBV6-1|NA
TGTGCCAGCAGCCCCCGCAGGGTGGAAGGCTACACCTTC
CASSPRRVEGYTF
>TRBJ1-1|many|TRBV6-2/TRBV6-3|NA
TGTGCCAGCAGTCGTCGGACGGACACTGAAGCTTTCTTT
CASSRRTDTEAFF
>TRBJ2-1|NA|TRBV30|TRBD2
TGTGCCTGGAGTACGGGACTAGCGGGGGGGCCTGGGTGGGATGAGCAGTTCTTC
CAWSTGLAGGPGWDEQFF
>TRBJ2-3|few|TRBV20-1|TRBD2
TGCAGTGCTAGAGATCGGCTAGCGGTGGGTACGCAGTATTTT
CSARDRLAVGTQYF
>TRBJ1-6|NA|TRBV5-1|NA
TGCGCCAGCAGCTTGGGGGTTGTTGGCTCCTATAATTCACCCCTCCACTTT
CASSLGVVGSYNSPLHF
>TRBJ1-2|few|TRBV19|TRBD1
TGTGCCAGTAGTATAACAGGGGTTGCTGGCTACACCTTC
CASSITGVAGYTF
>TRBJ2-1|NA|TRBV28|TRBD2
TGTGCCAGCAGTCCCCCCGGGGGGGGCCGGTTCTTC
CASSPPGGGRFF
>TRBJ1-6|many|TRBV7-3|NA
TGTGCCAGCAGCTTGAGGGTTTCACCCCTCCACTTT
CASSLRVSPLHF
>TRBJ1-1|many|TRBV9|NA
TGTGCCAGCAGTCAAGGGGCTGAAGCTTTCTTT
CASSQGAEAFF
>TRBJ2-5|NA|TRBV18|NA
TGTGCCAGCTCACCCCAGGCAGGGCGAGAGACCCAGTACTTC
CASSPQAGRETQYF
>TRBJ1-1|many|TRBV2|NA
TGTGCCAGCAGTGAAGCGTCCGGGATGAACACTGAAGCTTTCTTT
CASSEASGMNTEAFF
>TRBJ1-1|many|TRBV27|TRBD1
TGTGCCCTCGCCTGGGACAGGGGGATTCCGAGCACTGAAGCTTTCTTT
CALAWDRGIPSTEAFF
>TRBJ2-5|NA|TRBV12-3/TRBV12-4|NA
TGTGCCAGCAGTTTTCATCAGGAGACCCAGTACTTC
CASSFHQETQYF
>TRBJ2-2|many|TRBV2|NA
TGTGCCAGCGAGTTAGGGTTAAAAGGGGAAACCGGGGAGCTGTTTTTT
CASELGLKGETGELFF
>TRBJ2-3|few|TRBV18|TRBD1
TGTGCCAGCTCAGCCGGGACAGGCGCAGATACGCAGTATTTT
CASSAGTGADTQYF
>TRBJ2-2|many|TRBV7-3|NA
TGTGCCAGCAGCTTAAGCAGGGACTCCTCCGGGGAGCTGTTTTTT
CASSLSRDSSGELFF
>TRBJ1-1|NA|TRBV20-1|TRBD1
TGCAGTGTAGGGTCCGGACAGGGGAACACTGAAGCTTTCTTT
CSVGSGQGNTEAFF
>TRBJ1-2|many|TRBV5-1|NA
TGCGCCAGCAGCTTTGAGGCCCGGTATGGCTACACCTTC
CASSFEARYGYTF
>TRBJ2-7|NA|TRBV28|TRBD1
TGTGCCAGCAGTGTACCGGGACAGGGCACCTACGAGCAGTACTTC
CASSVPGQGTYEQYF